The T cell receptor beta chain described here comes from a study of CD8 T cells in ankylosing spondylitis. Whole-study findings and limits: Seemingly characteristic of ankylosing spondylitis blood was a TCR beta motif consisting of under 10 highly homologous variants. Existing reports had already noted some motif variants in reactive arthritis synovial fluid and blood. From matched ankylosing spondylitis synovial fluid, disease-linked clones were reportedly recovered at significantly enriched levels.

Quantitative 5'-RACE with molecular barcodes was used to make the TCR beta libraries. TCRdb reprocessed the 5' RACE reads with MiXCR, giving one entry per CDR3 protein. Of fewer than 450,000 distinct CDR3 sequences in the sample, under 20% were seen once. Of note for this clonotype: The antigen is undetermined.

Trimming took off 3 bases at V and 4 bases at J, with 13 bases between the two ends. CDR1 KGHDR and CDR2 SFDVKD come from the germline V gene. The CDR3 extends over 15 amino acids. The clonotype comes from a male donor with ankylosing spondylitis. The sequencing input was blood, either unsorted or a sorted T cell fraction (not recorded which). V gene TRBV24-1 combines with J gene TRBJ2-3, with D possibly matching TRBD1 (6 bases). This chain's CDR3 is CATSDATGSADTQYF. The CDR3 region has the DNA TGTGCCACCAGTGATGCCACAGGGAGCGCAGATACGCAGTATTTT.